Listed below are T cell receptor beta chains from one sample, sequenced in a study of OX40 agonist ivuxolimab in advanced cancers. The repertoire was sequenced with immunoSEQ multiplex PCR; TCRdb's copy has only in-frame clones and lacks some. This sample yields around 69,000 clones, of which about 79% are seen a single time; under 2% belongs to the top ten. The specimen was CD4+ or CD8+ T cells sorted from blood, collected in a trial of the OX40 agonist ivuxolimab. These receptor sequences come from an adult with an advanced solid tumor such as melanoma, head and neck, liver or kidney cancer. CDR3s include the opening cysteine and the closing phenylalanine or tryptophan. The order of the fields is V gene, CDR3 length, D gene, J gene, CDR3 protein, CDR3 DNA. A D gene is named only where the DNA matches it firmly.

V: TRBV5-6
length: 14
D: TRBD1
J: TRBJ1-1
CDR3: CASSYGQGDTEAFF
DNA: TGTGCCAGCAGCTACGGACAGGGCGACACTGAAGCTTTCTTT

V: TRBV7-8
length: 13
D: NA
J: TRBJ2-2
CDR3: CASSWEGAGELFF
DNA: TGTGCCAGCAGCTGGGAAGGCGCCGGGGAGCTGTTTTTT

V: TRBV5-1
length: 15
D: NA
J: TRBJ2-5
CDR3: CASRISVGEQETQYF
DNA: TGCGCCAGCAGGATCTCGGTAGGGGAGCAAGAGACCCAGTACTTC

V: TRBV5-1
length: 15
D: NA
J: TRBJ2-3
CDR3: CASSLASSPTDTQYF
DNA: TGCGCCAGCAGCTTGGCCAGCAGCCCCACAGATACGCAGTATTTT

V: TRBV5-8
length: 10
D: NA
J: TRBJ2-3
CDR3: CASSFPWQYF
DNA: TGTGCCAGCAGCTTTCCGTGGCAGTATTTT

V: TRBV6-5
length: 12
D: NA
J: TRBJ2-1
CDR3: CASSVMGGRQFF
DNA: TGTGCCAGCAGTGTTATGGGGGGCCGGCAGTTCTTC

V: TRBV11-2
length: 13
D: NA
J: TRBJ2-7
CDR3: CASSLVPYYEQYF
DNA: TGTGCCAGCAGCTTAGTCCCATACTACGAGCAGTACTTC

V: TRBV28
length: 17
D: TRBD1
J: TRBJ2-1
CDR3: CASSSLAGTGRYNEQFF
DNA: TGTGCCAGCAGTTCCCTAGCCGGGACAGGGCGCTACAATGAGCAGTTCTTC

V: TRBV5-4
length: 14
D: NA
J: TRBJ2-2
CDR3: CASSLTVNTGELFF
DNA: TGTGCCAGCAGCTTGACAGTTAACACCGGGGAGCTGTTTTTT

V: TRBV28
length: 15
D: NA
J: TRBJ2-3
CDR3: CASSPRRPSTDTQYF
DNA: TGTGCCAGCAGTCCCCGCCGCCCCTCCACAGATACGCAGTATTTT

V: TRBV6-1
length: 16
D: TRBD1
J: TRBJ2-7
CDR3: CASSESTGGESYEQYF
DNA: TGTGCCAGCAGTGAATCAACAGGGGGAGAATCCTACGAGCAGTACTTC